This record covers a single TCR beta chain. Its antigen is not known. One entry per CDR3 protein results from TCRdb running MiXCR on the RT-PCR reads. The table shows some 520,000 distinct CDR3 sequences, with approximately 16% occurring only once. This entry comes from a study of response to subunit inactivated influenza vaccine. Findings of the study overall: The authors suggested that few new T cells are recruited per seasonal influenza vaccination.

Between the trimmed V and J ends, which lost 3 bases and 1 base, there was a span of 15 bases. This CDR3 spans 16 amino acids. Sequenced here: CD4+ T cells sorted from PBMCs, sampled less than 30 months after vaccination. V is TRBV12-3 or TRBV12-4 and J is TRBJ2-5; D tentatively fits TRBD1 or TRBD2 (6 bases each). The source of this sequence is a man between 50 and 75 years old who received an inactivated influenza vaccine. CDR3 loop: CASSFGGAPSQETQYF. CDR3 DNA: TGTGCCAGCAGTTTCGGGGGCGCTCCCTCCCAAGAGACCCAGTACTTC.